At least ten counts were recorded for the clone carrying this T cell receptor beta chain. The length of the CDR3 is 15 residues. Germline loops: CDR1 SGHTA, CDR2 FQGNSA. V was cut by 1 base and J by 2 bases, with 12 bases left in between. The source of the sample is a study of T cells in Graves' hyperthyroidism and ophthalmopathy. Template material for amplifying TCR beta CDR3 regions consisted of RNA transcripts. Carried out on the TCR CDR3, a first-round RT-PCR used the HTBI primer set. TCRdb analysed the multiplex PCR reads with MiXCR anew, one entry per CDR3 protein. The sample lists under 350,000 distinct CDR3 sequences, 13% occurring once.

This clonotype was sampled from a woman aged 30 to 39 with Graves' hyperthyroidism that later progressed to Graves' ophthalmopathy. Sequencing was done on a sample of blood. The V call is TRBV7-2, the J call TRBJ2-7, with D perhaps given as TRBD1 or TRBD2 (5 bases each). The CDR3, as DNA: TGTGCCAGCAGCTTAGGTGGGGGTCTCCCCTACGAGCAGTACTTC. Translating gives CASSLGGGLPYEQYF.